A selection of T cell receptor beta chains follows, all from one sample in a study of tissue T cells after allogeneic stem cell transplantation. Libraries were prepared by immunoSEQ multiplex PCR; TCRdb keeps only in-frame clonotypes and omits some of them. Here the sample spans around 5,300 clones, more than 60% being singletons. This material consisted of tissue from the colon, taken at autopsy. The origin of the receptors is a female donor aged 60 or older with lung cancer. Both conserved end residues are part of each CDR3. D genes are given only for firm matches. Some rows mark clone size as missing; the rest say once, few, many or name a class of expanded clone.

clone size,D gene,J gene,V gene,CDR3 DNA,CDR3 protein
-,-,TRBJ1-6,TRBV3-1/TRBV3-2,TGTGCCAGCAGCCAAGGGCAAAATAATTCACCCCTCCACTTT,CASSQGQNNSPLHF
-,-,TRBJ2-2,TRBV15,TGTGCCACCAGCAGAGATGGGGGGTGGGCCGGGGAGCTGTTTTTT,CATSRDGGWAGELFF
-,TRBD1,TRBJ1-6,TRBV7-3,TGTGCCAGCAGCTTAACGGGACAGAGGACTAATTCACCCCTCCACTTT,CASSLTGQRTNSPLHF
-,TRBD1,TRBJ1-2,TRBV5-4,TGTGCCAGCAGCCGCTCGACAGGGGGCCCAAACTATGGCTACACCTTC,CASSRSTGGPNYGYTF
few,-,TRBJ2-1,TRBV2,TGTGCCAGCAGGAAGCGGGCCTGGGATGAGCAGTTCTTC,CASRKRAWDEQFF
few,-,TRBJ2-5,TRBV3-1/TRBV3-2,TGTGCCAGCAGCCACTCTAGCCGACACATTGGAGAGACCCAGTACTTC,CASSHSSRHIGETQYF
once,-,TRBJ1-2,TRBV29-1,TGCAGCACCGACAGGTCGGATCGCAACACCTTC,CSTDRSDRNTF
-,TRBD1,TRBJ1-2,TRBV28,TGTGCCACCACCTCCCCGGGACAGGGGCGTCGCTTCTACACCTTC,CATTSPGQGRRFYTF
-,TRBD1,TRBJ2-1,TRBV18,TGTGCCAGCTCAGCAGACAGGGGGCGAGCCCACAATGAGCAGTTCTTC,CASSADRGRAHNEQFF
-,TRBD1,TRBJ1-1,TRBV6-1,TGTGCCAGCAGTGAGGGTGCAGGGGGCTGGAACACTGAAGCTTTCTTT,CASSEGAGGWNTEAFF
-,-,TRBJ1-1,TRBV4-3,TGCGCCAGCAGCCAAGAACGCAGGACTGAAGCTTTCTTT,CASSQERRTEAFF
once,TRBD1,TRBJ1-4,TRBV6-2/TRBV6-3,TGTGCCAGCAGTTATGCAACAGGGGGCTGGACCTCCAATGAAAAACTGTTTTTT,CASSYATGGWTSNEKLFF
-,-,TRBJ2-5,TRBV5-1,TGCGCCAGCAGCGGCACGGGAGAGACCCAGTACTTC,CASSGTGETQYF
-,-,TRBJ2-1,TRBV12-3/TRBV12-4,TGTGCCAGCAGCCGAGGACTCACCGGGGAGCAGTTCTTC,CASSRGLTGEQFF
-,-,TRBJ2-2,TRBV7-9,TGTGCCAGCAGCTGGGGGCGGGAACCTACCGGGGAGCTGTTTTTT,CASSWGREPTGELFF
-,-,TRBJ1-2,TRBV6-4,TGTGCCAGCAGCCCGGAGGTTAGCGGGGGAAACTATGGCTACACCTTC,CASSPEVSGGNYGYTF
once,-,TRBJ2-7,TRBV21-1,TGTGCCAGCAGCAAACCTCACTGCGAGCAGTACTTC,CASSKPHCEQYF
few,-,TRBJ1-2,TRBV5-5,TGTGCCAGCAGCTTTTTTCGGGAAGTGGATGGCTACACCTTC,CASSFFREVDGYTF
-,-,TRBJ2-7,TRBV7-8,TGTGCCAGCAGCGCCCGACGGAGCCGGGACTACGAGCAGTACTTC,CASSARRSRDYEQYF
few,TRBD1,TRBJ1-2,TRBV4-3,TGCGCCAGCAGCCGGGACAGGTCGTTTTCCTATGGCTACACCTTC,CASSRDRSFSYGYTF
once,TRBD1,TRBJ1-1,TRBV5-5,TGTGCCAGCAGCCACCCGGGACAGGGTAACACTGAAGCTTTCTTT,CASSHPGQGNTEAFF
-,-,TRBJ1-2,TRBV5-1,TGCGCCAGCAGGGCAGGGGAGGTTTTAATTGGTGGCTACACCTTC,CASRAGEVLIGGYTF
-,TRBD2,TRBJ2-1,TRBV6-6,TGTGCCAGCAGTTACCGGGGGGGCAATGAGCAGTTCTTC,CASSYRGGNEQFF
-,-,TRBJ2-5,TRBV18,TGTGCCAGCTCACCAAGAATACAGGGACCCCAAGAGACCCAGTACTTC,CASSPRIQGPQETQYF
few,TRBD1,TRBJ2-1,TRBV14,TGTGCCAGCAGCCAACCCGGGACAGGGGGATATGAGCAGTTCTTC,CASSQPGTGGYEQFF
few,-,TRBJ1-6,TRBV30,TGTGCCTGGAGTGTGAGCACCAGGTACTCCTATAATTCACCCCTCCACTTT,CAWSVSTRYSYNSPLHF
-,-,TRBJ2-5,TRBV7-7,TGTGCTAGCAGCTTAGGCCGGGGCAGGCGTGAGACCCAGTACTTC,CASSLGRGRRETQYF
-,TRBD2,TRBJ2-3,TRBV20-1,TGCAGTGCTAGTGAGGCGGGGGGCCTCGGCACAGATACGCAGTATTTT,CSASEAGGLGTDTQYF
-,-,TRBJ1-3,TRBV9,TGTGCCAGCAGCGCCAGTGAAAGAAACACCATATATTTT,CASSASERNTIYF
-,TRBD1,TRBJ1-3,TRBV4-1,TGCGCCAGCAGCCACGGGGGACAGGCGGCAAGCACCATATATTTT,CASSHGGQAASTIYF
-,-,TRBJ2-1,TRBV7-3,TGTGCCAGCAGCTTAGGTGGGAGAGTCGACAATGAGCAGTTCTTC,CASSLGGRVDNEQFF
-,-,TRBJ1-5,TRBV2,TGTGCCAGCAGTGCCAGGTGGGAACGCAATCAGCCCCAGCATTTT,CASSARWERNQPQHF
-,-,TRBJ1-1,TRBV2,TGTGCCAGCCGAGGGGGGGCCGCTGGCTTTAGAGAGACTGAAGCTTTCTTT,CASRGGAAGFRETEAFF
-,TRBD1,TRBJ1-1,TRBV5-4,TGTGCCAGCAGCACCGGAGGGTGGAACAGGGGAGCAGCTTTCTTT,CASSTGGWNRGAAFF
-,TRBD1,TRBJ2-5,TRBV5-1,TGCGCCAGCAGAAAAGCCGGGACAGGGGGCGTGGAGACCCAGTACTTC,CASRKAGTGGVETQYF
-,-,TRBJ1-1,TRBV20-1,TGCAGTGCTAGTCCAACAGTTGAAGCTTTCTTT,CSASPTVEAFF
medium-sized,-,TRBJ2-1,TRBV5-8,TGTGCCAGCAGTTCCGTTTACAATGAGCAGTTCTTC,CASSSVYNEQFF
-,TRBD1,TRBJ1-5,TRBV14,TGTGCCAGCAGCCCCGGAGGGCCCCGGACAGGGGTCTTCAATCAGCCCCAGCATTTT,CASSPGGPRTGVFNQPQHF
-,-,TRBJ2-1,TRBV10-3,TGTGCCATCCTACAGACGGGGGAGCAGTTCTTC,CAILQTGEQFF
-,-,TRBJ1-4,TRBV3-1/TRBV3-2,TGTGCCAGCAGCCAAGATCCGCCTGCAACTAATGAAAAACTGTTTTTT,CASSQDPPATNEKLFF
-,-,TRBJ1-4,TRBV5-1,TGCGCCAGCAGGGCCGGGACTGCGAATGAAAAACTGTTTTTT,CASRAGTANEKLFF
-,-,TRBJ2-4,TRBV4-1,TGCGCCAGCAGCCAAGATCGATCCAGCATTCAGTACTTC,CASSQDRSSIQYF
-,TRBD1,TRBJ2-3,TRBV19,TGTGCCAGTAGCGTGGACAGGGTCACAGATACGCAGTATTTT,CASSVDRVTDTQYF